These 22 T cell receptor beta chains originate from one sample sequenced in a study of T cell responses to AZD1222 COVID-19 vaccine. Method: immunoSEQ multiplex PCR; TCRdb's copy keeps in-frame clones and lacks some. The table shows 150,000 or so clones, with 85% to 95% occurring only once. This material consisted of peripheral blood, taken on day 0 of AZD1222 vaccination. All receptors derive from an adult in good health.

The genes are TRBV4-1 and TRBJ1-6; D unresolved. CDR1 is MGHRA and CDR2 is YSYEKL in the germline V gene. Trimming left V 4 bases short and J 5 bases short, with 15 bases between. CDR3 size: 16 residues. CDR3 sequence: CASSPYGPADNSPLHF. In DNA, the CDR3 is TGCGCCAGCAGCCCTTACGGGCCCGCGGATAATTCACCCCTCCACTTT.

V is TRBV7-2 and J is TRBJ1-4, with D possibly TRBD1 on 5 matching bases. With 6 bases removed from V and 7 bases from J, the gap between germline ends came to 12 bases. This CDR3 region has 13 residues. Germline CDR1 and CDR2: SGHTA and FQGNSA. The chain's CDR3 is CASRAGPLEKLFF. The DNA for the CDR3 is TGTGCCAGCAGGGCGGGACCGCTTGAAAAACTGTTTTTT.

The rearrangement joins TRBV11-3 to TRBJ1-6; 10 nucleotides align to TRBD1. From germline, CDR1 is SGHNT and CDR2 YENEEA. J gave up 10 bases and V 1 base, and 13 bases lay outside the gene matches. The CDR3 has 18 residues. The DNA for the CDR3 is TGTGCCAGCAGCTTAGGTGGATGGACCGGGACAGGGGTCTCACCCCTCCACTTT. This sequence encodes CASSLGGWTGTGVSPLHF.

This clone was recorded only once. The J gene is TRBJ1-1, the V gene TRBV27, with D uncertain. The germline V gene has CDR1 MNHEY and CDR2 SMNVEV (reference sequence). V dropped 9 bases and J dropped 3 bases, with 8 bases sitting between them. The CDR3 totals 11 residues. For the CDR3, the DNA is TGTGCCAGTGCGGGATACACTGAAGCTTTCTTT. Translation: CASAGYTEAFF.

J is TRBJ2-5 and V is TRBV4-1; D is perhaps TRBD1 (7 bases). V dropped 3 bases and J dropped 1 base, with 15 bases sitting between them. The V gene's germline CDR1 is MGHRA and CDR2 YSYEKL. The length of the CDR3 is 16 residues. The CDR3 region is CASSHPPGGIQETQYF. The DNA of the CDR3 is TGCGCCAGCAGCCACCCCCCAGGGGGGATCCAAGAGACCCAGTACTTC.

The J gene is TRBJ2-5, the V gene TRBV25-1; D could derive from TRBD1 or TRBD2 (5 bases each). This CDR3 has 15 amino acids. Germline CDR1 and CDR2: MGHDK and SYGVNS. Trimming cost V 3 bases and J 5 bases, with 16 bases left between them. The CDR3 reads CASSDPGPREETQYF. The DNA of the CDR3 is TGTGCCAGCAGTGACCCGGGACCCCGAGAGGAGACCCAGTACTTC. The full variable domain, in which reference TRBV25-1 and TRBJ2-5 provide the parts outside the CDR3, is EADIYQTPRYLVIGTGKKITLECSQTMGHDKMYWYQQDPGMELHLIHYSYGVNSTEKGDLSSESTVSRIRTEHFPLTLESARPSHTSQYLCASSDPGPREETQYFGPGTRLLVL.

J is TRBJ1-2 and V is TRBV6-1, with D unresolved. Trimming removed 2 bases from V and 5 bases from J, with 12 bases in between. CDR3 length equals 14 residues. Germline CDR1 is MNHNS and CDR2 is SASEGT. CDR3 amino acids: CASSEKVEWYGYTF. The CDR3 nucleotides are TGTGCCAGCAGTGAAAAGGTGGAATGGTATGGCTACACCTTC.

This clone has only one observation. V is TRBV11-2 and J is TRBJ1-2; TRBD1 agrees at 8 bases. This CDR3 region has 14 residues. V gave up 5 bases and J gave up 4 bases; unmatched junction bases: 6. Per the germline V gene, CDR1 is SGHAT and CDR2 is FQNNGV. The DNA of the CDR3 is TGTGCCAGCAGCCCTCCCGGGACAGGCTATGGCTACACCTTC. The encoded protein is CASSPPGTGYGYTF.

This chain connects TRBV10-3 to TRBJ1-3, with D perhaps TRBD1 (6 bases). This CDR3 has 16 residues. Trimming pared 0 bases from V and 4 bases from J, leaving 13 bases between. The germline gives CDR1 ENHRY, CDR2 SYGVKD. DNA of the CDR3: TGTGCCATCAGTGAGTCACGCGACAGGAGGGGAAACACCATATATTTT. It yields the protein CAISESRDRRGNTIYF.

This rearrangement joins TRBV7-9 to TRBJ1-3; D remains ambiguous. Looked up from germline, CDR1 is SEHNR and CDR2 is FQNEAQ (reference sequence). The V end was cut by 10 bases, the J end by 0 bases, with 10 bases between. The CDR3 covers 13 residues. CDR3 coding DNA: TGTGCCACCTTCGGCAGCTCTGGAAACACCATATATTTT. Translation gives CATFGSSGNTIYF.

This sequence joins TRBV6-5 and TRBJ1-1, with TRBD1 identical over 7 bases. V dropped 6 bases and J dropped 0; count of bases not matched to a gene: 4. From germline, CDR1 is MNHEY and CDR2 SVGAGI. The CDR3 loop spans 14 amino acids. The CDR3 DNA reads as TGTGCCAGCAGCCTACAGGGGATGAACACTGAAGCTTTCTTT. Amino acids: CASSLQGMNTEAFF.

The rearrangement uses TRBV6-6 and TRBJ1-6, with no clear D. Germline loops: CDR1 MNHNY, CDR2 SVGAGI (reference sequence). Trimming removed 6 bases at V and 6 bases at J, with 12 bases between. The CDR3 has 14 residues. CDR3 in DNA: TGTGCCAGCAGACCGCCCCGGATTAATTCACCCCTCCACTTT. Translated: CASRPPRINSPLHF.

The gene calls are TRBV28 and TRBJ1-1; D is ambiguous. CDR1 and CDR2 (germline): MDHEN, SYDVKM. CDR3 length: 13 amino acids. Trimming pared 3 bases from V and 4 bases from J, leaving 9 bases between. The CDR3 here is CASSLWLATEAFF. The CDR3 DNA follows: TGTGCCAGCAGTTTGTGGCTGGCCACTGAAGCTTTCTTT.

The chain employs TRBV19 and TRBJ2-5; 9 nucleotides match TRBD1. The V and J ends lost 5 bases and 5 bases, in that order; junction bases with no gene match: 3. CDR1 is LNHDA, CDR2 SQIVND, per germline (reference sequence). The CDR3 covers 13 residues. In nucleotides, the CDR3 is TGTGCCAGTAGTGCGGGACAGGGCGAGACCCAGTACTTC. It is translated as CASSAGQGETQYF.

The chain carries TRBV13 and TRBJ1-5; TRBD1 might be the D (5 bases). The CDR3 contains 15 residues. Germline CDR1 and CDR2: PRHDT and FYEKMQ (reference sequence). V lost 3 bases, J lost 7 bases, and 16 bases lay in between. The CDR3 region is CASSFGTAPGQPQHF. The CDR3 DNA reads TGTGCCAGCAGCTTCGGGACCGCACCCGGACAGCCCCAGCATTTT. The full variable domain, in which reference TRBV13 and TRBJ1-5 provide the parts outside the CDR3, is AAGVIQSPRHLIKEKRETATLKCYPIPRHDTVYWYQQGPGQDPQFLISFYEKMQSDKGSIPDRFSAQQFSDYHSELNMSSLELGDSALYFCASSFGTAPGQPQHFGDGTRLSIL.

Only one count was recorded for this clone. The CDR3 bases are TGCGCCAGCAGCTTGGGACAGGTTGTATCCGAGCAGTACTTC. Residues: CASSLGQVVSEQYF. This chain uses TRBV5-1 with TRBJ2-7; possible D gene TRBD1, 6 bases. The length of the CDR3 is 14 residues. The germline V gene encodes CDR1 SGHRS and CDR2 YFSETQ. Between the trimmed V and J ends, which lost 0 bases and 6 bases, there was a span of 13 bases.

The chain carries TRBV2 and TRBJ2-2, with D perhaps matching TRBD2 (6 bases). CDR1 and CDR2 (germline): SNHLY, FYNNEI. The CDR3 runs 13 residues. Trimming removed 6 bases at V and 2 bases at J, with 7 bases between. The CDR3 sequence is CASRGTNTGELFF. CDR3 coding DNA: TGTGCCAGCAGAGGGACTAACACCGGGGAGCTGTTTTTT.

The chain has TRBV4-2 and TRBJ2-1; D unclear. Germline CDR1 and CDR2: LGHNA and YNFKEQ. CDR3 length equals 15 residues. Trimming pared 0 bases from V and 4 bases from J, leaving 10 bases between. For the CDR3, the DNA is TGTGCCAGCAGCCAAGAAACTGGGGTTTACAATGAGCAGTTCTTC. Amino acids: CASSQETGVYNEQFF.

The rearrangement links TRBV7-9 to TRBJ1-5; D gene ambiguous. V gave up 5 bases and J gave up 4 bases, with 12 bases separating them. Germline V gives CDR1 SEHNR, CDR2 FQNEAQ (reference sequence). The CDR3 runs to 14 residues. The CDR3, as DNA: TGTGCCAGCAGCGCTCAGACCACAAATCAGCCCCAGCATTTT. Its translation is CASSAQTTNQPQHF.

The V gene is TRBV2, the J gene TRBJ1-1, with TRBD1 as a possible D gene (5 bases). The CDR3 runs to 13 residues. Trimming removed 4 bases from V and 10 bases from J, with 16 bases in between. Germline V gene lookup returns CDR1 SNHLY and CDR2 FYNNEI. The CDR3 DNA follows: TGTGCCAGCAGTGTAGGAGTACAGGTAGCAGCTTTCTTT. Its protein product is CASSVGVQVAAFF. Filled out from reference TRBV2 and TRBJ1-1, the complete variable domain reads EPEVTQTPSHQVTQMGQEVILRCVPISNHLYFYWYRQILGQKVEFLVSFYNNEISEKSEIFDDQFSVERPDGSNFTLKIRSTKLEDSAMYFCASSVGVQVAAFFGQGTRLTVV.

The CDR3 bases are TGTGCCACTGTGGACACAACCGGGGAGCTGTTTTTT. Translating it yields CATVDTTGELFF. V and J are TRBV24-1 and TRBJ2-2; possibly TRBD1 for D (5 bases). The CDR3 loop spans 12 amino acids. Germline assignment: CDR1 KGHDR and CDR2 SFDVKD. The V and J ends lost 10 bases and 5 bases respectively, with 10 bases between them.

DNA for the CDR3: TGTGCCACCAGCAGAGATTTTTGGGACAGGGAACAGGGCACCGGGGAGCTGTTTTTT. It is translated as CATSRDFWDREQGTGELFF. The chain combines TRBV15 with TRBJ2-2, with TRBD1 identical over 9 bases. V dropped 0 bases and J dropped 4; count of bases not matched to a gene: 12. Germline V lookup: CDR1 LNHNV, CDR2 YYDKDF (reference sequence). The CDR3 has 19 amino acids.